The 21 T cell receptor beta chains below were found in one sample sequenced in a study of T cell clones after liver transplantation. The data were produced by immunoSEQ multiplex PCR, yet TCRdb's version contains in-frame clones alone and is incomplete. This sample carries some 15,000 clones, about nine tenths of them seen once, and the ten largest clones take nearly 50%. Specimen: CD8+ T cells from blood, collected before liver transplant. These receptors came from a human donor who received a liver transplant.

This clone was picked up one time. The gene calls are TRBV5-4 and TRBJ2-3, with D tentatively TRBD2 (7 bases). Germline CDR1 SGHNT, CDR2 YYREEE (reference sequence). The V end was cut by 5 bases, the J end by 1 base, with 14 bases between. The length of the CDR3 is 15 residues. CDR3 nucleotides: TGTGCCAGCAGGTCGTGGGGGGGCGGCACAGATACGCAGTATTTT. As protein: CASRSWGGGTDTQYF.

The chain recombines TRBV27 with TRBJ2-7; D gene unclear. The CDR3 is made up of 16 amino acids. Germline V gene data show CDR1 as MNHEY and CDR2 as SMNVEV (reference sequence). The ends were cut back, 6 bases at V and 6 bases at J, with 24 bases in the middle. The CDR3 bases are TGTGCCAGCAGCCCCGCCGCCAGCCGGTCTCCCCTCGAGCAGTACTTC. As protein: CASSPAASRSPLEQYF.

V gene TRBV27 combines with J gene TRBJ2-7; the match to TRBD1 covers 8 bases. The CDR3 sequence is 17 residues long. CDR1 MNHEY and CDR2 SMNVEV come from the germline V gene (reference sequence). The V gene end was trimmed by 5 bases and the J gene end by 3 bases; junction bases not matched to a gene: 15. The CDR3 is CASSPQTGANKGYEQYF. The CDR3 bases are TGTGCCAGCAGTCCACAGACAGGGGCCAACAAGGGCTACGAGCAGTACTTC.

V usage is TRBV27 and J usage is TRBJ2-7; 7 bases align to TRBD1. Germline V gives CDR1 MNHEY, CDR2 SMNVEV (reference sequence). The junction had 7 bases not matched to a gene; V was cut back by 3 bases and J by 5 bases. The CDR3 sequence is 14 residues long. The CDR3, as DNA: TGTGCCAGCAGTTTTATAGGGGGCCTCAACGAGCAGTACTTC. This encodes CASSFIGGLNEQYF.

CDR3 sequence (DNA): TGTGCCAGCAGCTCGGACAGGGGGCGGTGGACCTTC. It encodes CASSSDRGRWTF. The V gene is TRBV7-9, the J gene TRBJ1-2, with 11 bases that match TRBD1. With 4 bases clipped from V and 14 bases from J, the junction kept 6 bases outside the gene matches. CDR1 is SEHNR, CDR2 FQNEAQ, per germline (reference sequence). The CDR3 spans 12 residues.

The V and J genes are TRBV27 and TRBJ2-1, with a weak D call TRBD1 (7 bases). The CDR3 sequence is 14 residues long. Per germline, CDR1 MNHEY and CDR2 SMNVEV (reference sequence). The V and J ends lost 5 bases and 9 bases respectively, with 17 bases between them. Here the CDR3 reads CASSTLQGEAEQFF. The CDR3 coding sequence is TGTGCCAGCAGTACCCTCCAGGGGGAGGCTGAGCAGTTCTTC.

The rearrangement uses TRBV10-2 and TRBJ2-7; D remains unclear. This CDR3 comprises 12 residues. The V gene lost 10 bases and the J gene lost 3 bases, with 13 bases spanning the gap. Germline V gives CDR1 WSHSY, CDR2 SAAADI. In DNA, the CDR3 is TGCGCCACCTCCGAGGATTACTACGAGCAGTACTTC. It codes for CATSEDYYEQYF.

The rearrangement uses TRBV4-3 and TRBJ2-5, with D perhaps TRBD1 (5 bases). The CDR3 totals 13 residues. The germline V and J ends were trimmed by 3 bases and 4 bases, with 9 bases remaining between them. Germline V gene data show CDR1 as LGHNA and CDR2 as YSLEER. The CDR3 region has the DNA TGCGCCAGCAGCCAGGGGCCCGTAGAGACCCAGTACTTC. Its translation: CASSQGPVETQYF.

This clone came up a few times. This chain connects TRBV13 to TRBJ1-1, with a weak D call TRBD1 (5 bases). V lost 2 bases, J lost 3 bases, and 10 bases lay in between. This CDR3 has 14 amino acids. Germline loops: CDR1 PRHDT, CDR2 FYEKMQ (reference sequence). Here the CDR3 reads CASSLQGVDTEAFF. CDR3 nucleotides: TGTGCCAGCAGCTTACAAGGGGTCGACACTGAAGCTTTCTTT.

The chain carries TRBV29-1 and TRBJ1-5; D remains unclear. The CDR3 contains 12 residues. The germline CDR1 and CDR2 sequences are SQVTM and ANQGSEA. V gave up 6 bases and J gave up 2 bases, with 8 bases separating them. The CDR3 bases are TGCAGCGTAATTTTTGGCAATCAGCCCCAGCATTTT. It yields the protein CSVIFGNQPQHF.

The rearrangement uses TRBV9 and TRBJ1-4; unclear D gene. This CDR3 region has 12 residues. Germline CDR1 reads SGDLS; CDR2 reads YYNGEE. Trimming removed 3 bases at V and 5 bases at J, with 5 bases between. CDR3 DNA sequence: TGTGCCAGCAGCGGACCGAATGAAAAACTGTTTTTT. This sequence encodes CASSGPNEKLFF.

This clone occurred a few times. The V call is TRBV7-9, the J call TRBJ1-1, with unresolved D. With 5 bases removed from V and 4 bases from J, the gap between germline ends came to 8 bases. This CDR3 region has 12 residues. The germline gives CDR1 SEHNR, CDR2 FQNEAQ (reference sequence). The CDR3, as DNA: TGTGCCAGCAGCGGGATCCCCACTGAAGCTTTCTTT. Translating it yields CASSGIPTEAFF. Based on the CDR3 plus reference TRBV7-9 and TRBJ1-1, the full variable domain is DTGVSQNPRHKITKRGQNVTFRCDPISEHNRLYWYRQTLGQGPEFLTYFQNEAQLEKSRLLSDRFSAERPKGSFSTLEIQRTEQGDSAMYLCASSGIPTEAFFGQGTRLTVV.

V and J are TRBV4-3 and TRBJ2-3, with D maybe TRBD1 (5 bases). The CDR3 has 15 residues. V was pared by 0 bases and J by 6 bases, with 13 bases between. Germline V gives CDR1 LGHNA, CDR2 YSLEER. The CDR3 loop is CASSQDDSFGDTQYF. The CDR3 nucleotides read TGCGCCAGCAGCCAAGATGACAGTTTTGGGGATACGCAGTATTTT.

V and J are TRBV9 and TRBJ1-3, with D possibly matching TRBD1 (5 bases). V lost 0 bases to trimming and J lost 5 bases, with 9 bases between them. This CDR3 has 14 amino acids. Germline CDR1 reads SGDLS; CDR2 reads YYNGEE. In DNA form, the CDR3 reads TGTGCCAGCAGCGTAGAGGAGGGGAGAAACACCATATATTTT. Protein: CASSVEEGRNTIYF.

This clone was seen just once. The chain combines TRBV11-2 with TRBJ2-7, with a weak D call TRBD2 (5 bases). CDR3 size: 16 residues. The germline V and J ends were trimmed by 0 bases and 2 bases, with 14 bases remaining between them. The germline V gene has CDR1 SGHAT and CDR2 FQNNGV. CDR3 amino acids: CASSLDLIGSAYEQYF. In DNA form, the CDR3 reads TGTGCCAGCAGCTTAGATCTCATAGGGAGCGCCTACGAGCAGTACTTC. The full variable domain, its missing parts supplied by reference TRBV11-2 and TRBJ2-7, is EAGVAQSPRYKIIEKRQSVAFWCNPISGHATLYWYQQILGQGPKLLIQFQNNGVVDDSQLPKDRFSAERLKGVDSTLKIQPAKLEDSAVYLCASSLDLIGSAYEQYFGPGTRLTVT.

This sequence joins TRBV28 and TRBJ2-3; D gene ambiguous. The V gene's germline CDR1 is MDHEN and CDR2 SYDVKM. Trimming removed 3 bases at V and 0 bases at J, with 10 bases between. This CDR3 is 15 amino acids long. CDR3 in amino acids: CASSFGRTSTDTQYF. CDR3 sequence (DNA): TGTGCCAGCAGTTTCGGCAGAACTAGCACAGATACGCAGTATTTT.

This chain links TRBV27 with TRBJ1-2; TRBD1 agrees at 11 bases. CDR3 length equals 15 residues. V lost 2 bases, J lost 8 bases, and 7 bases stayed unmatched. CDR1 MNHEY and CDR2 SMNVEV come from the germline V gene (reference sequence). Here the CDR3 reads CASSLIRTGGSGYTF. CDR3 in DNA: TGTGCCAGCAGTTTAATCCGGACAGGGGGCAGCGGCTACACCTTC.

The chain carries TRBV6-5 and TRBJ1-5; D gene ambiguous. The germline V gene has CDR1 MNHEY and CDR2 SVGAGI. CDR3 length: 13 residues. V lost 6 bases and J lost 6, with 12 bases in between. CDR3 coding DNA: TGTGCCAGCAGCGGGGTAGCCACTCAGCCCCAGCATTTT. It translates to CASSGVATQPQHF.

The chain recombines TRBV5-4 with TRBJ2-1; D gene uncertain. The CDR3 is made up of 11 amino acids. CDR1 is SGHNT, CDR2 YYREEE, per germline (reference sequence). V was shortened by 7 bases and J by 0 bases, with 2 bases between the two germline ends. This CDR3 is CASGSYNEQFF. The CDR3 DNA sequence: TGTGCCAGCGGCTCCTACAATGAGCAGTTCTTC.

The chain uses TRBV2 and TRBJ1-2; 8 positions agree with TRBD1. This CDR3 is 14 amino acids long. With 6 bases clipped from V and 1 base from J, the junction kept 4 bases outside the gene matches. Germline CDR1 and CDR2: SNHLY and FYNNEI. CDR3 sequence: CASRWTGFNYGYTF. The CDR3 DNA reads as TGTGCCAGCAGATGGACAGGGTTTAACTATGGCTACACCTTC.

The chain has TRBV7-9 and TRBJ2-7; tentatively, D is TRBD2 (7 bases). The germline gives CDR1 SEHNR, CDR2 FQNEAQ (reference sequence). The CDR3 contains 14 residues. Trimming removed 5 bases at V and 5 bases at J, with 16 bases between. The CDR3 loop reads CASSVGMGGHEQYF. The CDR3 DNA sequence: TGTGCCAGCAGCGTAGGTATGGGGGGGCACGAGCAGTACTTC.